This T cell receptor (beta chain) was identified in a study of tumor-infiltrating lymphocytes in primary liver carcinoma. Across the whole study: Tumor staging was T1-T3 N0M0; sizes spanned about 4 to 11 cm across.

As for this clonotype: Its specificity is unknown. The junction shows a germline mismatch at one end, possibly a read error.

From unsorted bulk tissue weighing roughly 19-34 mg, DNA and RNA were co-extracted. From roughly 0.5 ug total RNA, TCR beta cDNA was generated with a primer in the constant region. ARM-PCR was slightly modified, and three nested multiplex PCR rounds with it gave rise to the TCR beta libraries. Each CDR3 protein is one row after TCRdb ran MiXCR on the multiplex PCR reads. The sample has just under 45,000 distinct CDR3 sequences; around 72% are singletons. Study-wide results and limits: Only about 7.5-25% of top clones were detected in all five tumor regions.

Sequenced sample: liver tumor tissue from sampling region 2. Documented subset: tumor region T2, inferior pole. This receptor was obtained from a middle-aged man with primary liver carcinoma and hepatitis B virus infection.

The CDR3 sequence is CCVLGPGPTGELFF. The CDR3 DNA is TGCTGCGTCCTCGGTCCGGGACCCACCGGGGAGTTGTTCTTT. V usage is TRBV29-1 and J usage is TRBJ2-2; D may match TRBD1 or TRBD2 (5 bases each). The CDR3 consists of 14 residues. CDR1 is SQVTM and CDR2 is ANQGSEA in the germline V gene.